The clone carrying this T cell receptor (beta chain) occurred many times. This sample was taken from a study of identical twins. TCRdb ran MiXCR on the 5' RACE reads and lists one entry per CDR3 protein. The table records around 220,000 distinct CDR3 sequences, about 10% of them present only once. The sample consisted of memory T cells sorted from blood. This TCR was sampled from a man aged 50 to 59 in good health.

The CDR3 sequence is CATKDYNSPLHF. The CDR3 coding sequence is TGTGCCACCAAAGATTATAATTCACCCCTCCACTTT. This chain connects TRBV28 to TRBJ1-6; D remains unclear. V dropped 10 bases and J dropped 4 bases, with 8 bases sitting between them. The CDR3 runs to 12 residues. The V gene's germline CDR1 is MDHEN and CDR2 SYDVKM.